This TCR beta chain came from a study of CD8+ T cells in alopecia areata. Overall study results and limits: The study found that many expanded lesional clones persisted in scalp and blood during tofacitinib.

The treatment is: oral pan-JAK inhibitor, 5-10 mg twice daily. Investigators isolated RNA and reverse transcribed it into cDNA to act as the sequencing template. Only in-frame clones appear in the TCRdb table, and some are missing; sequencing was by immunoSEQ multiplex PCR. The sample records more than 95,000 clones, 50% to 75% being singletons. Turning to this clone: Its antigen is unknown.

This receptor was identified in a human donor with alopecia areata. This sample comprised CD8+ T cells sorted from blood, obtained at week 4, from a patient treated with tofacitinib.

The CDR3 nucleotides are TGTGCCTGGAGTGGACTAGCCTACGAGCAGTACTTC. It translates to CAWSGLAYEQYF. The chain joins TRBV30 to TRBJ2-7, with a tentative D call TRBD2 (6 bases). Germline values: CDR1 GTSNPN, CDR2 SVGIG (reference sequence). V lost 1 base to trimming and J lost 2 bases, with 6 bases between them. This CDR3 comprises 12 residues.